This T cell receptor (beta chain) was captured in a study of blood T cell repertoires in COVID-19. The overall study: Both acute and convalescent COVID-19 samples were obtained from the United States, Italy and Spain. PBMCs, B-cell-depleted T cells, or T cells were the source of the cDNA or gDNA that made up the material.

V was pared by 0 bases and J by 2 bases, with 7 bases between. This CDR3 spans 14 amino acids. Per the germline V gene, CDR1 is SGHNT and CDR2 is YYREEE (reference sequence). Per the authors' pipeline: Amplification of reference gene primers was used by the study to estimate nucleated cell counts. Method: immunoSEQ multiplex PCR; TCRdb's copy keeps in-frame clones and lacks some. That table supplies the V and J calls and clone size; D and trimming were determined from the DNA. The sample shows about 210,000 clones, around four fifths of them seen only once. This rearrangement joins TRBV5-4 to TRBJ2-3; no firm D call. The sequenced material came from peripheral blood. This clonotype was obtained from a woman aged 45-60 years with acute or convalescent COVID-19. Here the CDR3 reads CASSLGHDTDTQYF. In nucleotides, the CDR3 is TGTGCCAGCAGCTTGGGACATGACACAGATACGCAGTATTTT.